This passage covers 18 T cell receptor beta chains from one sample sequenced in a study of blood T cell repertoires in COVID-19. The repertoire was sequenced with immunoSEQ multiplex PCR; TCRdb's copy has only in-frame clones and lacks some. This sample has around 78,000 clones; approximately 86% occur once, and the top ten carry approximately 1.9%. The sample was peripheral blood. These receptors were taken from an older woman with acute or convalescent COVID-19.

The CDR3 bases are TGCAGGACGGACAGGGTCCATAGTCCCGACTACACCTTC. Residues: CRTDRVHSPDYTF. This sequence joins TRBV29-1 and TRBJ1-2; 8 nucleotides line up with TRBD1. CDR1 is SQVTM and CDR2 is ANQGSEA in the germline V gene. There are 13 residues in the CDR3.

The V gene is TRBV6-1, the J gene TRBJ2-5, with a tentative D call TRBD2 (7 bases). V was trimmed by 4 bases and J by 2 bases, leaving 17 bases between them. The CDR3 loop spans 16 amino acids. The germline V gene encodes CDR1 MNHNS and CDR2 SASEGT. CDR3 in amino acids: CASSVAVGGGQETQYF. The CDR3 coding sequence is TGTGCCAGCAGTGTGGCGGTAGGGGGGGGGCAAGAGACCCAGTACTTC.

The gene calls are TRBV5-5 and TRBJ1-2, with TRBD1 matching over 8 bases. The germline V gene encodes CDR1 SGHKS and CDR2 YYEKEE (reference sequence). The CDR3 loop spans 15 amino acids. The trim removed 0 bases at V and 3 bases at J, leaving 4 bases unmatched. This CDR3 is CASSLAPGQDYGYTF. DNA for the CDR3: TGTGCCAGCAGCTTGGCCCCGGGACAGGACTATGGCTACACCTTC.

The J gene is TRBJ2-7, the V gene TRBV5-1, with 7 bases identical to TRBD2. This CDR3 region has 13 residues. With 5 bases clipped from V and 3 bases from J, the junction kept 5 bases outside the gene matches. Germline loops: CDR1 SGHRS, CDR2 YFSETQ. The CDR3 DNA is TGCGCCAGCAGTCGCGGGACTAACTACGAGCAGTACTTC. This encodes CASSRGTNYEQYF.

In its sample, this clone was seen a few times. This chain links TRBV5-4 with TRBJ2-3, with 10 bases that match TRBD2. J gave up 3 bases and V 4 bases, and 5 bases lay outside the gene matches. The CDR3 is 15 amino acids. The germline V gene has CDR1 SGHNT and CDR2 YYREEE (reference sequence). CDR3 DNA sequence: TGTGCCAGCAGCCCCGGACTAGCGGAGACAGATACGCAGTATTTT. Its translation: CASSPGLAETDTQYF. Variable domain in full (rest from reference TRBV5-4 and TRBJ2-3): ETGVTQSPTHLIKTRGQQVTLRCSSQSGHNTVSWYQQALGQGPQFIFQYYREEENGRGNFPPRFSGLQFPNYSSELNVNALELDDSALYLCASSPGLAETDTQYFGPGTRLTVL.

V is TRBV29-1 and J is TRBJ2-2, with a tentative D call TRBD2 (6 bases). Trimming stripped 3 bases from V and 5 bases from J, with 19 bases between. The CDR3 runs 16 residues. CDR1 SQVTM and CDR2 ANQGSEA come from the germline V gene. CDR3 sequence: CSVELVGVGRTGELFF. DNA for the CDR3: TGCAGCGTTGAGTTGGTCGGAGTTGGGAGGACCGGGGAGCTGTTTTTT.

The chain has TRBV30 and TRBJ2-2; maybe TRBD1 (6 bases). The CDR3 covers 15 residues. Germline CDR1 reads GTSNPN; CDR2 reads SVGIG (reference sequence). V lost 8 bases and J 2 bases, leaving 18 bases between the germline ends. The CDR3 sequence: CAANRDPFNTGELFF. CDR3 sequence (DNA): TGTGCCGCTAACAGGGATCCCTTTAACACCGGGGAGCTGTTTTTT.

This clone was detected only a few times. The V call is TRBV2, the J call TRBJ1-2, with 7 bases aligning to TRBD1. The CDR3 is 15 amino acids. Germline lookup yields CDR1 SNHLY and CDR2 FYNNEI. V gave up 0 bases and J gave up 7 bases; unmatched junction bases: 8. The CDR3 DNA reads as TGTGCCAGCAGTGAAGCGTTGAACAGGGGTGGTGGCTACACCTTC. Translated, it gives CASSEALNRGGGYTF.

V and J are TRBV28 and TRBJ1-2; D possibly corresponds to TRBD1 (6 bases). The CDR3 consists of 13 residues. The germline CDR1 and CDR2 sequences are MDHEN and SYDVKM. The V and J ends lost 6 bases and 7 bases respectively, with 15 bases between them. The CDR3 DNA reads TGTGCCAGCAGCTCTACCCAACAGGGTGGCTACACCTTC. This translates into CASSSTQQGGYTF.

V usage is TRBV28 and J usage is TRBJ2-1, with a possible D match to TRBD2 (5 bases). Germline assignment: CDR1 MDHEN and CDR2 SYDVKM. CDR3 length: 14 amino acids. Trimming shortened V by 6 bases and J by 1 base, and 10 bases separated the two germline ends. In DNA, the CDR3 is TGTGCCAGCAGCCCGGGGTGGTCCTACAATGAGCAGTTCTTC. It encodes CASSPGWSYNEQFF.

The chain combines TRBV28 with TRBJ2-7; 7 bases match TRBD2. This CDR3 has 17 residues. The germline gives CDR1 MDHEN, CDR2 SYDVKM. V was clipped by 3 bases and J by 6 bases; unmatched bases: 17. The CDR3 sequence is CASSLGEMGRALREQYF. The CDR3 DNA sequence: TGTGCCAGCAGTTTGGGGGAAATGGGGAGGGCCCTCCGCGAGCAGTACTTC.

V gene TRBV28 combines with J gene TRBJ1-2; D is unresolved. Per germline, CDR1 MDHEN and CDR2 SYDVKM. Trimming removed 4 bases from V and 12 bases from J, with 18 bases in between. The CDR3 is 13 amino acids. For the CDR3, the DNA is TGTGCCAGCAGTTCCAACCCAACCGGGAGAGACACCTTC. It yields the protein CASSSNPTGRDTF.

V gene TRBV19 combines with J gene TRBJ2-1; D gene uncertain. Deletions cut 7 bases from V and 3 bases from J, with 4 bases between. Germline V gene lookup returns CDR1 LNHDA and CDR2 SQIVND (reference sequence). This CDR3 region has 11 residues. CDR3 nucleotide sequence: TGTGCCAGTACCCGCTACAATGAGCAGTTCTTC. This translates into CASTRYNEQFF.

The chain combines TRBV4-2 with TRBJ2-3; 14 nucleotides agree with TRBD2. The CDR3 has 18 residues. Germline CDR1 LGHNA, CDR2 YNFKEQ. With 5 bases clipped from V and 2 bases from J, the junction kept 9 bases outside the gene matches. CDR3 in DNA: TGTGCCAGCAGCATAGGGACTAGCGGGAGTGGGACCACAGATACGCAGTATTTT. Translating it yields CASSIGTSGSGTTDTQYF.

The count of this clone is one. The chain combines TRBV9 with TRBJ2-3; no clear D. V was trimmed by 0 bases and J by 0 bases, leaving 8 bases between them. From germline, CDR1 is SGDLS and CDR2 YYNGEE. The length of the CDR3 is 15 residues. The DNA for the CDR3 is TGTGCCAGCAGCGTAGGGCTCGCTAGCACAGATACGCAGTATTTT. It specifies CASSVGLASTDTQYF.

The chain is built from TRBV6-5 and TRBJ2-1; 7 bases align to TRBD1. The junction had 4 bases not matched to a gene; V was cut back by 6 bases and J by 5 bases. The CDR3 loop spans 13 amino acids. Germline V lookup: CDR1 MNHEY, CDR2 SVGAGI. As DNA, the CDR3 is TGTGCCAGCAGCTTCGACAGGGACAATGAGCAGTTCTTC. The encoded protein is CASSFDRDNEQFF.

The rearrangement uses TRBV28 and TRBJ2-3; 8 bases fit TRBD2. CDR3 length: 14 amino acids. The germline V gene has CDR1 MDHEN and CDR2 SYDVKM. J gave up 7 bases and V 7 bases, and 10 bases lay outside the gene matches. The DNA for the CDR3 is TGTGCCAGCACGAGCGGGGGCATTAGAAATACGCAGTATTTT. This encodes CASTSGGIRNTQYF.

The chain has TRBV4-3 and TRBJ1-1; TRBD1 matches at 8 bases. V lost 1 base and J lost 1; bases outside the gene matches: 2. The CDR3 has 15 amino acids. The germline V gene has CDR1 LGHNA and CDR2 YSLEER. DNA of the CDR3: TGCGCCAGCAGCCAAGCCGGACAGGGGAACACTGAAGCTTTCTTT. This codes for CASSQAGQGNTEAFF.